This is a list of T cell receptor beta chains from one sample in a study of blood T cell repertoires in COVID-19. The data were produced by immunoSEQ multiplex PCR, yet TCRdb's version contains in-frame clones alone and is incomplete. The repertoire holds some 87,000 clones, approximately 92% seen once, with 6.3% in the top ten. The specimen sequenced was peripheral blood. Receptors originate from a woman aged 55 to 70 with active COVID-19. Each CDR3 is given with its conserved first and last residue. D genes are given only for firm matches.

CDR3 protein: CASSLPPRQGTDTQYF
CDR3 DNA: TGTGCCAGCAGTTTACCCCCGAGACAGGGCACAGATACGCAGTATTTT
J gene: TRBJ2-3
D gene: NA
V gene: TRBV5-4

CDR3 protein: CASSLEVRGTEAFF
CDR3 DNA: TGCGCCAGCAGCTTGGAAGTTCGGGGCACTGAAGCTTTCTTT
J gene: TRBJ1-1
D gene: NA
V gene: TRBV5-1

CDR3 protein: CASSLAGPSGQETQYF
CDR3 DNA: TGTGCCAGCAGCTTAGCGGGTCCTAGCGGGCAAGAGACCCAGTACTTC
J gene: TRBJ2-5
D gene: TRBD2
V gene: TRBV7-9

CDR3 protein: CASSLEVAFSGNTIYF
CDR3 DNA: TGTGCCAGCAGCTTAGAAGTAGCTTTCTCTGGAAACACCATATATTTT
J gene: TRBJ1-3
D gene: NA
V gene: TRBV7-9

CDR3 protein: CALDFSGNTIYF
CDR3 DNA: TGTGCCTTGGACTTCTCTGGAAACACCATATATTTT
J gene: TRBJ1-3
D gene: NA
V gene: TRBV7-9

CDR3 protein: CAWSVHFSAGDSPLHF
CDR3 DNA: TGTGCCTGGAGTGTACACTTTTCGGCAGGGGATTCACCCCTCCACTTT
J gene: TRBJ1-6
D gene: NA
V gene: TRBV30

CDR3 protein: CATSDPSTDTQYF
CDR3 DNA: TGTGCCACCAGTGACCCTAGCACAGATACGCAGTATTTT
J gene: TRBJ2-3
D gene: NA
V gene: TRBV24-1

CDR3 protein: CASSGDSSQETQYF
CDR3 DNA: TGTGCCAGTAGTGGGGACAGTTCACAAGAGACCCAGTACTTC
J gene: TRBJ2-5
D gene: TRBD1
V gene: TRBV19

CDR3 protein: CAWRDARDRGDYGYTF
CDR3 DNA: TGTGCCTGGAGGGACGCCAGGGACAGGGGAGACTATGGCTACACCTTC
J gene: TRBJ1-2
D gene: TRBD1
V gene: TRBV30

CDR3 protein: CASSGGGGHRPQHF
CDR3 DNA: TGTGCCAGCAGTGGGGGGGGCGGGCACAGGCCCCAGCATTTT
J gene: TRBJ1-5
D gene: NA
V gene: TRBV2

CDR3 protein: CASSLGQGILGYTF
CDR3 DNA: TGTGCCAGCAGTTTAGGACAGGGGATACTTGGCTACACCTTC
J gene: TRBJ1-2
D gene: TRBD1
V gene: TRBV28

CDR3 protein: CASSPGGGPDTQYF
CDR3 DNA: TGCGCCAGCAGCCCTGGGGGGGGCCCAGATACGCAGTATTTT
J gene: TRBJ2-3
D gene: NA
V gene: TRBV4-3

CDR3 protein: CASSTWTSATDTQYF
CDR3 DNA: TGTGCCAGCAGCACCTGGACTAGCGCCACAGATACGCAGTATTTT
J gene: TRBJ2-3
D gene: TRBD2
V gene: TRBV7-2

CDR3 protein: CASSEIQGLNTEAFF
CDR3 DNA: TGTGCCAGCAGTGAGATACAGGGGCTGAACACTGAAGCTTTCTTT
J gene: TRBJ1-1
D gene: TRBD1
V gene: TRBV6-1

CDR3 protein: CASSVQISEETQYF
CDR3 DNA: TGTGCCAGCAGCGTGCAGATTTCAGAAGAGACCCAGTACTTC
J gene: TRBJ2-5
D gene: NA
V gene: TRBV9

CDR3 protein: CASSRRQGARNTGELFF
CDR3 DNA: TGCGCCAGCAGCAGGCGGCAGGGGGCTAGGAACACCGGGGAGCTGTTTTTT
J gene: TRBJ2-2
D gene: TRBD1
V gene: TRBV5-1

CDR3 protein: CASSPADREGTEAFF
CDR3 DNA: TGTGCCAGCAGTCCGGCGGACAGGGAGGGCACTGAAGCTTTCTTT
J gene: TRBJ1-1
D gene: TRBD1
V gene: TRBV28

CDR3 protein: CASTSPEQGNEQFF
CDR3 DNA: TGTGCCAGCACCTCTCCAGAACAGGGCAATGAGCAGTTCTTC
J gene: TRBJ2-1
D gene: NA
V gene: TRBV6-5

CDR3 protein: CASSLYRSGLGSNQPQHF
CDR3 DNA: TGTGCCAGCAGCTTGTATCGATCGGGGTTGGGGAGCAATCAGCCCCAGCATTTT
J gene: TRBJ1-5
D gene: NA
V gene: TRBV5-6

CDR3 protein: CASSLQSSSYNEQFF
CDR3 DNA: TGCGCCAGCAGCTTGCAATCGAGCTCCTACAATGAGCAGTTCTTC
J gene: TRBJ2-1
D gene: NA
V gene: TRBV5-1

CDR3 protein: CASSLGDAVGTGITGYTF
CDR3 DNA: TGCGCCAGCAGCTTGGGGGACGCGGTGGGGACAGGGATAACTGGCTACACCTTC
J gene: TRBJ1-2
D gene: TRBD1
V gene: TRBV5-1

CDR3 protein: CASSPLLGQGANQPQHF
CDR3 DNA: TGTGCCAGCAGTCCCCTTTTGGGACAGGGGGCCAATCAGCCCCAGCATTTT
J gene: TRBJ1-5
D gene: TRBD1
V gene: TRBV28